What follows is one T cell receptor beta chain and its context. The CDR3 has 14 amino acids. Germline V gene sequence: CDR1 SGHTA, CDR2 FQGTGA. The ends were cut back, 2 bases at V and 1 base at J, with 8 bases in the middle. In the authors' workflow: From reference gene primer amplification, estimates of nucleated cell counts were derived. Sequencing used immunoSEQ multiplex PCR; TCRdb keeps in-frame clones, though not all of them. Clonal size and the V and J genes are those of that table, whereas D and trimming came from the DNA. This sample has about 310,000 clones, with around 87% found just once. This record comes from a study of blood T cell repertoires in COVID-19. Study-level information: The United States, Italy and Spain supplied acute and convalescent COVID-19 samples.

The chain employs TRBV7-3 and TRBJ1-1; the D gene is possibly TRBD1 (5 bases). The sample comprised peripheral blood. The receptor was isolated from a man over 45 with active or convalescent COVID-19. For the CDR3, the DNA is TGTGCCAGCAGCTTATTGGGGGGGAACACTGAAGCTTTCTTT. Encoded protein: CASSLLGGNTEAFF.